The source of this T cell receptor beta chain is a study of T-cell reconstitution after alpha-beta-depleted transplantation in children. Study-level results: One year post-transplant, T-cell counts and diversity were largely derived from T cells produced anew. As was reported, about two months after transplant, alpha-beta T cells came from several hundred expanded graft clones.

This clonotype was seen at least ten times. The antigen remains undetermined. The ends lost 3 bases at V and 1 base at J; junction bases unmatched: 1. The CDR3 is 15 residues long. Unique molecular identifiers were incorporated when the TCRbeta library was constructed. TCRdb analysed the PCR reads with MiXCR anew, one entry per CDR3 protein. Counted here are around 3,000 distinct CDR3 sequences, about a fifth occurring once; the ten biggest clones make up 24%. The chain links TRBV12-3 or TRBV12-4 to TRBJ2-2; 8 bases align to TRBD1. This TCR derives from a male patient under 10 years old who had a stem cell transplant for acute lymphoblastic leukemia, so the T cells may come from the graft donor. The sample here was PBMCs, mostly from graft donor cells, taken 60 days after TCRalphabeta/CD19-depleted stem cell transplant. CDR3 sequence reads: CASSFGTGNTGELFF. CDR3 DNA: TGTGCCAGCAGTTTTGGGACAGGGAACACCGGGGAGCTGTTTTTT.